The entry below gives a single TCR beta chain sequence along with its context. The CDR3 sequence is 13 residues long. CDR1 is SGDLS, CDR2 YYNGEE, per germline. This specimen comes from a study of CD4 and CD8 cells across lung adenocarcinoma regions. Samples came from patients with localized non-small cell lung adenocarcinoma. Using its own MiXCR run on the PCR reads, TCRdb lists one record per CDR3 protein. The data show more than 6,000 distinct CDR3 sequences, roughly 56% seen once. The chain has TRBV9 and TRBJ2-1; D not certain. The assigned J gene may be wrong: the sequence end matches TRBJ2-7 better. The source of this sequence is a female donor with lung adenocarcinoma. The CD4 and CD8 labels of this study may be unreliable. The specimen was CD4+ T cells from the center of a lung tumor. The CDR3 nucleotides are TGTGCCAGCAGCGTTGAAGGTTCCTACGAGCAGTACTTC. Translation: CASSVEGSYEQYF.